Following are 10 T cell receptor beta chains from one sample sequenced in a study of Ad26.COV2.S vaccination and SARS-CoV-2 variants. Assay: immunoSEQ multiplex PCR; the TCRdb copy retains only in-frame clones and omits some. Of some 350,000 clones in the sample, 80% to 90% were seen once. Treatment indicated: around 19 received Ad26.COV2.S at low or high dose, single or two shots; roughly 5 received placebo; per-sample allocation not given. The investigators took samples on day 63 after the first vaccine or placebo injection. The sequencing here drew on peripheral blood, taken in a trial of Ad26.COV2.S vaccine versus placebo. Source of these receptors: a person between 18 and 65 years old who received the Ad26.COV2.S COVID-19 vaccine or a placebo.

CDR3 region: CASSLRGPGHEQYF. CDR3 bases: TGTGCCAGCAGTTTAAGGGGACCGGGACACGAGCAGTACTTC. The V gene is TRBV27, the J gene TRBJ2-7; D possibly uses TRBD1 or TRBD2 (5 bases each). Germline V CDR1 and CDR2: MNHEY, SMNVEV (reference sequence). Deletions cut 2 bases from V and 5 bases from J, with 13 bases between. This CDR3 has 14 residues.

The chain combines TRBV7-2 with TRBJ1-1, with D possibly TRBD1 on 6 matching bases. V dropped 3 bases and J dropped 4 bases, with 12 bases sitting between them. Germline CDR1 reads SGHTA; CDR2 reads FQGNSA. This CDR3 has 14 amino acids. The CDR3 region is CASSFSWTATEAFF. In DNA form, the CDR3 reads TGTGCCAGCAGCTTCTCCTGGACAGCCACTGAAGCTTTCTTT.

This clone appeared many times. The rearrangement joins TRBV28 to TRBJ1-6, with TRBD1 matching over 7 bases. CDR1 is MDHEN and CDR2 is SYDVKM in the germline V gene. The CDR3 loop spans 14 amino acids. The trim removed 8 bases at V and 4 bases at J, leaving 5 bases unmatched. The CDR3 sequence is CASAGQAYNSPLHF. As DNA, the CDR3 is TGTGCCAGCGCCGGACAGGCATATAATTCACCCCTCCACTTT.

This clone was seen a single time. The gene calls are TRBV5-1 and TRBJ2-1; the match to TRBD2 covers 14 bases. V lost 4 bases, J lost 12 bases, and 12 bases stayed unmatched. The CDR3 extends over 16 amino acids. Germline V lookup: CDR1 SGHRS, CDR2 YFSETQ. This chain's CDR3 is CASSTNPTSGGAGQFF. The CDR3 coding sequence is TGCGCCAGCAGCACAAATCCGACTAGCGGGGGGGCTGGGCAGTTCTTC.

This clone was picked up one time. This rearrangement joins TRBV6-2 or TRBV6-3 to TRBJ2-1, with 7 bases fitting TRBD1. The germline V gene encodes CDR1 MNHEY and CDR2 SVGEGT. The CDR3 spans 17 residues. After removal of 5 bases from V and 5 bases from J, the junction contained 15 bases not matched to a gene. The CDR3 sequence is CASSTPRDRQGHNEQFF. CDR3 nucleotides: TGTGCCAGCAGTACTCCTCGCGACAGACAGGGTCACAATGAGCAGTTCTTC.

The chain couples TRBV7-2 to TRBJ1-4, with 10 bases identical to TRBD1. Per germline, CDR1 SGHTA and CDR2 FQGNSA. V dropped 0 bases and J dropped 7; count of bases not matched to a gene: 11. The CDR3 length is 18 residues. The CDR3, as DNA: TGTGCCAGCAGCTTAGCGCCTCCGAGACAGGGGGCCAGTGAAAAACTGTTTTTT. This sequence encodes CASSLAPPRQGASEKLFF.

The chain has TRBV6-5 and TRBJ1-5; D is possibly TRBD1 (6 bases). The V and J ends lost 6 bases and 8 bases respectively, with 14 bases between them. The CDR3 is 13 residues long. Germline assignment: CDR1 MNHEY and CDR2 SVGAGI. This CDR3 reads CASRVRGREPQHF. The DNA for the CDR3 is TGTGCCAGCAGAGTCAGGGGTCGTGAGCCCCAGCATTTT.

CDR3 region: CASSLSGRAANEQFF. Written as DNA, the CDR3 is TGTGCCAGCAGCCTTAGCGGGAGGGCCGCCAATGAGCAGTTCTTC. The chain is built from TRBV28 and TRBJ2-1; 11 bases are a match to TRBD2. The CDR3 spans 15 residues. Germline V lookup: CDR1 MDHEN, CDR2 SYDVKM. Trimming at V came to 6 bases and at J to 6 bases, leaving 7 bases not matched to a gene.

The chain couples TRBV6-2 or TRBV6-3 to TRBJ2-7; 7 nucleotides align to TRBD2. With 6 bases clipped from V and 0 bases from J, the junction kept 17 bases outside the gene matches. Germline loops: CDR1 MNHEY, CDR2 SVGEGT. The CDR3 loop spans 18 amino acids. CDR3 sequence: CASSPQAGNRLSSYEQYF. The CDR3 DNA is TGTGCCAGCAGCCCTCAAGCGGGGAACAGGCTTAGCTCCTACGAGCAGTACTTC.

This chain links TRBV23-1 with TRBJ2-5, with TRBD1 identical over 7 bases. TRBV23-1 is classed as an ORF, of uncertain function. This CDR3 region has 16 residues. J was trimmed by 1 base and V by 3 bases; bases with no gene match: 8. The CDR3 coding sequence is TGCGCCAGCAGTCACTTCGTGGACAGGCTCCAAGAGACCCAGTACTTC. Translation gives CASSHFVDRLQETQYF.